Listed below are T cell receptor beta chains from one sample, sequenced in a study of shared clonotypes between healthy human individuals. Profiled with immunoSEQ multiplex PCR; TCRdb holds only in-frame clones, not every one. The table has about 2.4 million clones, about 92% seen once. The sample was naive CD4+ T cells sorted from blood. Receptors were obtained from a man younger than 35 in good health. Each CDR3 is given with its conserved first and last residue. Some rows have no size entry. The others give once, few or many, or a class for an expanded clone.

cdr3_aa | v_call | clone_size | j_call
CASSLDRLEQYF | TRBV11-2 | . | TRBJ2-7
CASSLALVLAGGDEQFF | TRBV7-9 | few | TRBJ2-1
CASSLYPPRGNTEAFF | TRBV27 | . | TRBJ1-1
CASSPTSGTDTQYF | TRBV4-3 | once | TRBJ2-3
CASSLGTSGSTGELFF | TRBV14 | . | TRBJ2-2
CANSGGARETQYF | TRBV28 | . | TRBJ2-5
CASSSTGGLGYTF | TRBV7-3 | . | TRBJ1-2
CATASTGLGSYEQYF | TRBV6-1 | . | TRBJ2-7
CASSVQGLRMNTEAFF | TRBV2 | few | TRBJ1-1
CASSNRGNTEAFF | TRBV27 | . | TRBJ1-1
CASSFEGAAGNIQYF | TRBV11-1 | . | TRBJ2-4
CASSPGAGVNSPLHF | TRBV18 | . | TRBJ1-6
CASSSLRDRGDEQFF | TRBV28 | . | TRBJ2-1
CASSGGTATGNTIYF | TRBV5-4 | . | TRBJ1-3
CATSARDFLSKNIQYF | TRBV19 | . | TRBJ2-4
CASSDQGRPPHEQYF | TRBV6-1 | . | TRBJ2-7
CASSHGGANEQFF | TRBV7-2 | . | TRBJ2-1
CASPTRSAGAGGELFF | TRBV30 | . | TRBJ2-2
CASSLAEGPYQPQHF | TRBV7-9 | . | TRBJ1-5
CASSLVKGTQYF | TRBV28 | . | TRBJ2-3
CASRTWGTANEKLFF | TRBV6-5 | . | TRBJ1-4
CAIRGGEGRSEQYF | TRBV10-3 | . | TRBJ2-7
CASSLRLPGRSDTQYF | TRBV7-9 | . | TRBJ2-3
CASMQQGVPYNEQFF | TRBV6-1 | . | TRBJ2-1
CASSGTPPTAEQYF | TRBV2 | . | TRBJ2-7
CASSLWVAGGQETQYF | TRBV28 | once | TRBJ2-5
CASARAGSTMNTEAFF | TRBV12-5 | . | TRBJ1-1
CAISGDYYEQYF | TRBV10-3 | once | TRBJ2-7
CASSTGVNTEAFF | TRBV5-1 | . | TRBJ1-1
CASSIAGLNYEQYF | TRBV18 | . | TRBJ2-7
CASSLPGSSTEAFF | TRBV28 | . | TRBJ1-1
CAWSPGSTGGQPQHF | TRBV30 | . | TRBJ1-5
CASSLGSYEQYF | TRBV2 | . | TRBJ2-7
CASSNRGRSYEQYF | TRBV2 | . | TRBJ2-7
CASRLHPGGNTEAFF | TRBV28 | . | TRBJ1-1
CASSLGLGLAGAQETQYF | TRBV7-2 | . | TRBJ2-5
CASSPLAGTGYEQFF | TRBV5-6 | . | TRBJ2-1
CASSFYGDNSPLHF | TRBV5-1 | . | TRBJ1-6
CASRAGGNYGYTF | TRBV6-6 | . | TRBJ1-2
CASTSNGQSYEQYF | TRBV6-5 | once | TRBJ2-7
CAISESVPFYEQYF | TRBV10-3 | once | TRBJ2-7
CASSYGPGTANYGYTF | TRBV6-5 | . | TRBJ1-2
CATTDRGGTDTQYF | TRBV10-3 | once | TRBJ2-3
CASSPAGQVGTYEQYF | TRBV19 | . | TRBJ2-7
CASSQESSGRRAGELFF | TRBV4-1 | . | TRBJ2-2
CASSIGRAKNIQYF | TRBV19 | . | TRBJ2-4
CASSARTGIGTEAFF | TRBV7-8 | . | TRBJ1-1
CASSAPGGGRTDTQYF | TRBV28 | . | TRBJ2-3
CASSLGQAHSGNTIYF | TRBV5-1 | once | TRBJ1-3
CASSPTTSGSSYEQYF | TRBV5-6 | . | TRBJ2-7
CASSSGQYYSPLHF | TRBV7-2 | . | TRBJ1-6
CASTQGTGEGYTF | TRBV30 | once | TRBJ1-2